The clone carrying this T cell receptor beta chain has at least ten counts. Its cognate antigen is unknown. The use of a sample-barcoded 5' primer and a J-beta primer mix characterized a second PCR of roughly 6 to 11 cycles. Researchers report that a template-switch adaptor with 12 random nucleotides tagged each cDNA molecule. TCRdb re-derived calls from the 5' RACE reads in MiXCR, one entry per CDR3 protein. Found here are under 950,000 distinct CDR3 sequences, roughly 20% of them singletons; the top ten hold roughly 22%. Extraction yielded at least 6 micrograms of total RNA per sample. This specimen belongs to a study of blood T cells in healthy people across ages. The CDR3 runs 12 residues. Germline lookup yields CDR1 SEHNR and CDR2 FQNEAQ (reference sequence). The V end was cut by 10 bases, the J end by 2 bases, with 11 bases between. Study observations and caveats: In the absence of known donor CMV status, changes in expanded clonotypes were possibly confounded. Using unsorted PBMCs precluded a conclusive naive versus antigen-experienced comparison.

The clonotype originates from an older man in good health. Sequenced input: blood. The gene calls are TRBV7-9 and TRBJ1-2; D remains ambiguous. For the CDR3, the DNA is TGTGCCACCCCCTCGGGGAACTATGGCTACACCTTC. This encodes CATPSGNYGYTF.